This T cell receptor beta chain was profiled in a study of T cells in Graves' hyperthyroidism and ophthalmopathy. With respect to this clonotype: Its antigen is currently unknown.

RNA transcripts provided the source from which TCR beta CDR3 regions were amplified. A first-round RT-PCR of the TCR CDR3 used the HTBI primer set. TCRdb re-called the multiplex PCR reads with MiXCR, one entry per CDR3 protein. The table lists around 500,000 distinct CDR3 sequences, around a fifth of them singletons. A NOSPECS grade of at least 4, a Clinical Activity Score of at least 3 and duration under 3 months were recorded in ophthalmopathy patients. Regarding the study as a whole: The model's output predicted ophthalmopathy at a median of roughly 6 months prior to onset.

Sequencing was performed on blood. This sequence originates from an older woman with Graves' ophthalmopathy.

The CDR3 sequence: CASNGLAGRGETQYF. The CDR3 nucleotides are TGTGCCAGCAACGGACTAGCGGGACGCGGTGAGACCCAGTACTTC. This chain uses TRBV28 with TRBJ2-5, with TRBD2 matching over 12 bases. V dropped 7 bases and J dropped 5; count of bases not matched to a gene: 8. CDR1 is MDHEN, CDR2 SYDVKM, per germline. The CDR3 contains 15 residues.